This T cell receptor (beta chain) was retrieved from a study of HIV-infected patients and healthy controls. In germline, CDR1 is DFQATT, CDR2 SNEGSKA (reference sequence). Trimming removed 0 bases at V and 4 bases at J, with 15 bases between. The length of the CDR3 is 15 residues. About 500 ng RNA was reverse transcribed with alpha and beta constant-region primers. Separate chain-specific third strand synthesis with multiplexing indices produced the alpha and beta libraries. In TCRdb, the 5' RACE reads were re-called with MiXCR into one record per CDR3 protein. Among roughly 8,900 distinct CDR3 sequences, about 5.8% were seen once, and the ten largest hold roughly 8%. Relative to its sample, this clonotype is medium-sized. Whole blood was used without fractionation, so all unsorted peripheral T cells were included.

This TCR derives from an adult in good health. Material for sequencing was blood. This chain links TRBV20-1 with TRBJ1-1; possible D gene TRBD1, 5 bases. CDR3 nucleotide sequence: TGCAGTGCTAGAGATCCCCAGGGAAGGATCACTGAAGCTTTCTTT. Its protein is CSARDPQGRITEAFF.